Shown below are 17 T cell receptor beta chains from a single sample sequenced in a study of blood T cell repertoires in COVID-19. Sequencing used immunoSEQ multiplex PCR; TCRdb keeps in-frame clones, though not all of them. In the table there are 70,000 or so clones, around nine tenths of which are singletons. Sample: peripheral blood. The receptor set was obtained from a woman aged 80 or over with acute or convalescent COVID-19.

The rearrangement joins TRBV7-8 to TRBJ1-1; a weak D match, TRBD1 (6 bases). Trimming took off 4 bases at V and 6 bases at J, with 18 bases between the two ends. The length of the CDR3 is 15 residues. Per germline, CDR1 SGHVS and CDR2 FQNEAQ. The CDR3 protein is CASSYQQGINAEAFF. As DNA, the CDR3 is TGTGCCAGCAGCTATCAACAGGGAATTAACGCTGAAGCTTTCTTT.

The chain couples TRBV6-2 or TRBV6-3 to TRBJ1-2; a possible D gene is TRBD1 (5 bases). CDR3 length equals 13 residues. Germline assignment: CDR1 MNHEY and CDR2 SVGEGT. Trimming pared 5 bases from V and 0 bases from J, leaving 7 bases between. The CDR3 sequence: CASSVTANYGYTF. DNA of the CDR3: TGTGCCAGCAGTGTGACAGCTAACTATGGCTACACCTTC.

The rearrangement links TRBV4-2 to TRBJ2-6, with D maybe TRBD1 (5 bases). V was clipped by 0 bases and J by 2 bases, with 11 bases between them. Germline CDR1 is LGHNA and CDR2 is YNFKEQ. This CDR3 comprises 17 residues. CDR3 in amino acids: CASSQDPLGAGANVLTF. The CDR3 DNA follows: TGTGCCAGCAGCCAAGATCCCCTAGGGGCTGGGGCCAACGTCCTGACTTTC.

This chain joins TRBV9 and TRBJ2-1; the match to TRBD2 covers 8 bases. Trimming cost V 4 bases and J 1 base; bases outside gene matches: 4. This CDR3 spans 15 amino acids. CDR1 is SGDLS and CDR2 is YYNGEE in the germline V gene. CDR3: CASSSRLASYNEQFF. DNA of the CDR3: TGTGCCAGCAGCTCCCGACTAGCGTCCTACAATGAGCAGTTCTTC.

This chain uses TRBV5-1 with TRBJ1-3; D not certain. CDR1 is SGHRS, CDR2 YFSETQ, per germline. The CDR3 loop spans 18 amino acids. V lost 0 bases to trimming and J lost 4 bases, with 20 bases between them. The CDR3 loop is CASSLAQVLPRPGNTIYF. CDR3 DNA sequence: TGCGCCAGCAGCTTGGCCCAGGTGCTCCCAAGGCCCGGAAACACCATATATTTT.

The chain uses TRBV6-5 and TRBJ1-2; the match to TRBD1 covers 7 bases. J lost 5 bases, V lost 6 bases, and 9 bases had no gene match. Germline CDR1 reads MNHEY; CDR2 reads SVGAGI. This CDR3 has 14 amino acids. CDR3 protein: CASRDTGERYGYTF. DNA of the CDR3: TGTGCCAGCAGGGATACAGGGGAGAGGTATGGCTACACCTTC.

The CDR3 nucleotides are TGTGCCAGCAGGGCGCCGGGGGGCATTCATGGCTACACCTTC. Amino acid sequence: CASRAPGGIHGYTF. This chain links TRBV6-4 with TRBJ1-2, with D possibly TRBD1 on 6 matching bases. The germline CDR1 and CDR2 sequences are MRHNA and SNTAGT. This CDR3 is built from 14 residues. Trimming took off 6 bases at V and 6 bases at J, with 17 bases between the two ends.

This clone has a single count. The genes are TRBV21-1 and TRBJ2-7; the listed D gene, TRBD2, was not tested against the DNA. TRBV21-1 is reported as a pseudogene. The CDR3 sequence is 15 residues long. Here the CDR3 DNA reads TGTGCCAGCCACGGGAAAGCGGGAGACTCCTACGAGCAGTACTTC. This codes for CASHGKAGDSYEQYF.

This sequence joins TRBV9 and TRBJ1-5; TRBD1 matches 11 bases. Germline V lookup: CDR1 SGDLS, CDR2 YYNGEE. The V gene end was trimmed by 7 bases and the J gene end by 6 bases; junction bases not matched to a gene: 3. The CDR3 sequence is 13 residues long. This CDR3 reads CASGQGARQPQHF. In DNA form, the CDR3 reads TGTGCCAGCGGACAGGGGGCCCGTCAGCCCCAGCATTTT.

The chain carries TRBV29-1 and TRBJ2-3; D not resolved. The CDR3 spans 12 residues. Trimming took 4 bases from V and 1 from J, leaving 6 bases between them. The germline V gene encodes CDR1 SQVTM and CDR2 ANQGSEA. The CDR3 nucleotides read TGCAGCGTTGGAAGAGGCACAGATACGCAGTATTTT. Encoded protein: CSVGRGTDTQYF.

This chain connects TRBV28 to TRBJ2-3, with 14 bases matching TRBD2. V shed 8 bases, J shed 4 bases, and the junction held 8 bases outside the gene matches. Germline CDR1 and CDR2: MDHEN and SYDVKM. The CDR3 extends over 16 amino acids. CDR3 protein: CASRGTSGSVPDTQYF. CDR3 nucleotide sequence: TGTGCCAGCCGAGGGACTAGCGGGAGTGTCCCAGATACGCAGTATTTT.

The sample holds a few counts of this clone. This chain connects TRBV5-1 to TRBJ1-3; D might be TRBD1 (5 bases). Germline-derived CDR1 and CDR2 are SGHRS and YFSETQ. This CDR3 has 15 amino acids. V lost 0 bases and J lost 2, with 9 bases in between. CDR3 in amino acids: CASSLAWGAGNTIYF. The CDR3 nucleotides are TGCGCCAGCAGCTTGGCCTGGGGGGCTGGAAACACCATATATTTT. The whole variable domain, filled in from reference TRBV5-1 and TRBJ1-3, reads KAGVTQTPRYLIKTRGQQVTLSCSPISGHRSVSWYQQTPGQGLQFLFEYFSETQRNKGNFPGRFSGRQFSNSRSEMNVSTLELGDSALYLCASSLAWGAGNTIYFGEGSWLTVV.

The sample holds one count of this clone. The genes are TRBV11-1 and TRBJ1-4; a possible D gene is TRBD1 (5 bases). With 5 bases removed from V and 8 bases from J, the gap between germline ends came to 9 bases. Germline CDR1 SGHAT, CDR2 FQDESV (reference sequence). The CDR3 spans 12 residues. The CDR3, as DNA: TGTGCCAGCAGCCGGCCAGGGGAAAAACTGTTTTTT. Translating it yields CASSRPGEKLFF. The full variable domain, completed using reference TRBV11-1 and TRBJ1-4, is EAEVAQSPRYKITEKSQAVAFWCDPISGHATLYWYRQILGQGPELLVQFQDESVVDDSQLPKDRFSAERLKGVDSTLKIQPAELGDSAMYLCASSRPGEKLFFGSGTQLSVL.

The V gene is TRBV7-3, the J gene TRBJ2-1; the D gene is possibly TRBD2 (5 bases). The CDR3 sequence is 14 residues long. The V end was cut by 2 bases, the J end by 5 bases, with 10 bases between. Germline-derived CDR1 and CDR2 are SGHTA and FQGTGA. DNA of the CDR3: TGTGCCAGCAGCTTAGGTGGGAGCCACAATGAGCAGTTCTTC. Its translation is CASSLGGSHNEQFF.

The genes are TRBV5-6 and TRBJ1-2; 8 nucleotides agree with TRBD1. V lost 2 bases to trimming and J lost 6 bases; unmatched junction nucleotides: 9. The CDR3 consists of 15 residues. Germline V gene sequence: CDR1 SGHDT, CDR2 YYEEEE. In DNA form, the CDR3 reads TGTGCCAGCAGCTTTAATGACAGGGGAGGCCATGGCTACACCTTC. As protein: CASSFNDRGGHGYTF.

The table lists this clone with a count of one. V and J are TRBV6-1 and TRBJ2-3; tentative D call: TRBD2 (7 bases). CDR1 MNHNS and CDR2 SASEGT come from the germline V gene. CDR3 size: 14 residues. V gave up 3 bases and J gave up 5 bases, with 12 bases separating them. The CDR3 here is CASSEGGAVDTQYF. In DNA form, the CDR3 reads TGTGCCAGCAGTGAGGGGGGGGCGGTAGATACGCAGTATTTT.

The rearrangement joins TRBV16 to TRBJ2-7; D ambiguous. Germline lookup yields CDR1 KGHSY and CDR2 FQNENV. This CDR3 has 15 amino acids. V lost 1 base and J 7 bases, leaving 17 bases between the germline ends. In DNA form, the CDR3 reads TGTGCCAGCAGCCAATTCAGTGAGGTCCTTTGGGAGCAGTACTTC. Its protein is CASSQFSEVLWEQYF.